Presented here are 8 T cell receptor beta chains from one specimen sequenced in a study of T cell changes during pregnancy in multiple sclerosis. Profiled with immunoSEQ multiplex PCR; TCRdb holds only in-frame clones, not every one. The sample shows 50,000 to 75,000 clones, nearly 95% of them seen only once. The input for sequencing was CD8+ T cells from peripheral blood mononuclear cells, taken in the third trimester of pregnancy. The receptors stem from a female donor with multiple sclerosis, enrolled in a pregnancy study.

The chain has TRBV9 and TRBJ2-3; D is ambiguous. With 3 bases removed from V and 4 bases from J, the gap between germline ends came to 3 bases. Germline V lookup: CDR1 SGDLS, CDR2 YYNGEE. The CDR3 consists of 11 residues. Here the CDR3 DNA reads TGTGCCAGCAGCGCCGCAGATACGCAGTATTTT. Translation gives CASSAADTQYF.

V is TRBV27 and J is TRBJ2-6, with TRBD1 as a possible D gene (6 bases). The CDR3 is 17 residues long. V was clipped by 6 bases and J by 0 bases, with 15 bases between them. The V gene's germline CDR1 is MNHEY and CDR2 SMNVEV (reference sequence). CDR3 coding DNA: TGTGCCAGCAGCCGCAGGGGACACCTCTCTGGGGCCAACGTCCTGACTTTC. Translation: CASSRRGHLSGANVLTF.

The chain recombines TRBV2 with TRBJ2-1; 8 nucleotides match TRBD1. The germline V gene encodes CDR1 SNHLY and CDR2 FYNNEI. There are 14 residues in the CDR3. V dropped 8 bases and J dropped 4; count of bases not matched to a gene: 7. As DNA, the CDR3 is TGTGCCAGCGCCGGGACAGGACGTTACAATGAGCAGTTCTTC. Translation gives CASAGTGRYNEQFF. Together with reference TRBV2 and TRBJ2-1, the CDR3 gives the full variable domain: EPEVTQTPSHQVTQMGQEVILRCVPISNHLYFYWYRQILGQKVEFLVSFYNNEISEKSEIFDDQFSVERPDGSNFTLKIRSTKLEDSAMYFCASAGTGRYNEQFFGPGTRLTVL.

This sequence joins TRBV11-2 and TRBJ2-1; 7 bases match TRBD1. Germline CDR1 reads SGHAT; CDR2 reads FQNNGV. The trim removed 4 bases at V and 5 bases at J, leaving 8 bases unmatched. The CDR3 sequence is 15 residues long. DNA of the CDR3: TGTGCCAGCAGCTCGACAGGGATGGAGGACAATGAGCAGTTCTTC. Its translation is CASSSTGMEDNEQFF.

The CDR3 spells CASSGRANTGELFF. The CDR3 region has the DNA TGTGCCAGCAGCGGGAGGGCGAACACCGGGGAGCTGTTTTTT. The J gene is TRBJ2-2, the V gene TRBV7-8, with 7 bases identical to TRBD2. The ends lost 5 bases at V and 0 bases at J; junction bases unmatched: 0. The length of the CDR3 is 14 residues. CDR1 is SGHVS and CDR2 is FQNEAQ in the germline V gene. The variable domain in full, with the rest retrieved from reference TRBV7-8 and TRBJ2-2, is GAGVSQSPRYKVAKRGQDVALRCDPISGHVSLFWYQQALGQGPEFLTYFQNEAQLDKSGLPSDRFFAERPEGSVSTLKIQRTQQEDSAVYLCASSGRANTGELFFGEGSRLTVL.

The chain employs TRBV11-2 and TRBJ2-7, with TRBD1 as a possible D gene (6 bases). V was pared by 5 bases and J by 5 bases, with 13 bases between. In germline, CDR1 is SGHAT, CDR2 FQNNGV. There are 13 residues in the CDR3. CDR3 sequence: CASSPVNRDEQYF. The CDR3 coding sequence is TGTGCCAGCAGCCCCGTTAACAGGGACGAGCAGTACTTC.

This clone was recorded only once. The chain is built from TRBV28 and TRBJ2-2; perhaps TRBD1 as D (6 bases). Trimming cost V 7 bases and J 6 bases, with 6 bases left between them. The CDR3 spans 11 residues. CDR1 MDHEN and CDR2 SYDVKM come from the germline V gene. The CDR3 bases are TGTGCCAGCAAGGGGGCCGGGGAGCTGTTTTTT. It translates to CASKGAGELFF.

The chain carries TRBV14 and TRBJ2-7, with 10 bases that match TRBD2. This CDR3 is built from 14 residues. CDR1 and CDR2 from the germline V gene are SGHDN and FVKESK. J was trimmed by 3 bases and V by 6 bases; bases with no gene match: 5. CDR3 nucleotides: TGTGCCAGCAGACCGACTAGCGGGTACTACGAGCAGTACTTC. It translates to CASRPTSGYYEQYF.